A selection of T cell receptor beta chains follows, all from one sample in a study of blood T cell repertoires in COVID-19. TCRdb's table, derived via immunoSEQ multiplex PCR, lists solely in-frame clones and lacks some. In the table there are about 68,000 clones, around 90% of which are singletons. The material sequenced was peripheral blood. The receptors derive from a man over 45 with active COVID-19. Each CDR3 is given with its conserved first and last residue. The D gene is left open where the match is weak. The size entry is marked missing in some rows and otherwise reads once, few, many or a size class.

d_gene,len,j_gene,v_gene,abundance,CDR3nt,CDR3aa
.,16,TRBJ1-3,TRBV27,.,TGTGCCAGCAGTTTATACGCAGGTCGCTCTGGAAACACCATATATTTT,CASSLYAGRSGNTIYF
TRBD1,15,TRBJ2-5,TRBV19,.,TGTGCCAGTAGTTCCCGGGACAGGGAAACAGAGACCCAGTACTTC,CASSSRDRETETQYF
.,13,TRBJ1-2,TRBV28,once,TGTGCCAGCAGTTTCGGGGGAGGCTATGGCTACACCTTC,CASSFGGGYGYTF
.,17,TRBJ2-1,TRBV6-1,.,TGTGCCAGCAGTGACGCGCAGGGCGATTTAGGGGGCAATGAGCAGTTCTTC,CASSDAQGDLGGNEQFF
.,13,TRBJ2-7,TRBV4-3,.,TGCGCCAGCAGCCAAGATGCGTTCTACGAGCAGTACTTC,CASSQDAFYEQYF
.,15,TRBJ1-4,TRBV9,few,TGTGCCAGCAGCGGCGCCGGGGGTCTCCTTGAAAAACTGTTTTTT,CASSGAGGLLEKLFF
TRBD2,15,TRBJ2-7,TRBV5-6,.,TGTGCCAGCAGCACGCAGGTAGCGGGGGGGTACGAGCAGTACTTC,CASSTQVAGGYEQYF
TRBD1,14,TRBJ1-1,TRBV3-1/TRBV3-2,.,TGTGCCAGCAGCCAAAGGACAGGGAGCACTGAAGCTTTCTTT,CASSQRTGSTEAFF
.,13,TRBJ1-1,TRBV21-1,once,TGTGCCAGCAGCAGCCGACAGAACACTGAAGCTTTCTTT,CASSSRQNTEAFF
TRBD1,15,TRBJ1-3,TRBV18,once,TGTGCCAGCTCACTCGGACAGGGGGCAGGAAACACCATATATTTT,CASSLGQGAGNTIYF
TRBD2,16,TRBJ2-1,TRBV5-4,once,TGTGCCAGCAGCCCTCTAGGCGGGACTAGCTTCAATGAGCAGTTCTTC,CASSPLGGTSFNEQFF
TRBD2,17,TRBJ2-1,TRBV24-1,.,TGTGCCACCAGTGAGGCCGGACTAGCGGACGCCTACAATGAGCAGTTCTTC,CATSEAGLADAYNEQFF
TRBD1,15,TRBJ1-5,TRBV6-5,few,TGTGCCAGCAGTTACTCGACAGGGGGCAATCAGCCCCAGCATTTT,CASSYSTGGNQPQHF
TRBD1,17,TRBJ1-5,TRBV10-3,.,TGTGCCATCAGTGAGTCCGTCGGGACAGGGGATAATCAGCCCCAGCATTTT,CAISESVGTGDNQPQHF
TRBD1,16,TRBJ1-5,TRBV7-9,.,TGTGCCAGCAGCTTATCCCGGACAGGGGCCAATCAGCCCCAGCATTTT,CASSLSRTGANQPQHF
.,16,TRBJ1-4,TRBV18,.,TGTGCCAGCTCACTCATCGCTGGGCAGAAGAATGAAAAACTGTTTTTT,CASSLIAGQKNEKLFF
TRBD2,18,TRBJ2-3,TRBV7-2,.,TGTGCCAGCAGCGTTACTAGCGGGGGGATCATAGACACAGATACGCAGTATTTT,CASSVTSGGIIDTDTQYF
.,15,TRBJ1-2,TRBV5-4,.,TGTGCCAGCAGCTTGCCAAGTGCGGGGAAAGTTGGCTACACCTTC,CASSLPSAGKVGYTF
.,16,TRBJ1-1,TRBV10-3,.,TGTGCCATCAGTGATAGGCCAGGAGGAATGAACACTGAAGCTTTCTTT,CAISDRPGGMNTEAFF
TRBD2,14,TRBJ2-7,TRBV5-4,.,TGTGCCAGCTCTAGGGGCGGGGGGTCCTACGAGCAGTACTTC,CASSRGGGSYEQYF
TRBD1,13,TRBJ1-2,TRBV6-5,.,TGTGCCTCCCAGGGGGGAGCTAACTATGGCTACACCTTC,CASQGGANYGYTF
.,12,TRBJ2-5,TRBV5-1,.,TGCGCCAGCAGCACACAATTAGAGACCCAGTACTTC,CASSTQLETQYF
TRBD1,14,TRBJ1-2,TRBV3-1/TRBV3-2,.,TGTGCCAGCGGTCGGACAGGGGCGAACTATGGCTACACCTTC,CASGRTGANYGYTF
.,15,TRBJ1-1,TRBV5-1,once,TGCGCCAGCAGCTCCCGCCAGGGAGGGGGGACTGAAGCTTTCTTT,CASSSRQGGGTEAFF
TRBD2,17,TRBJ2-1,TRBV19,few,TGTGCCAGTAGTTTTAGCGGGGGGCTTAGCTCCTACAATGAGCAGTTCTTC,CASSFSGGLSSYNEQFF
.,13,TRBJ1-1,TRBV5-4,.,TGTGCCAGCAGCGGGGGCCTATTCACTGAAGCTTTCTTT,CASSGGLFTEAFF
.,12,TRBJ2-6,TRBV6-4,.,TGTGCCAGCAGGGCGGTGGCCAACGTCCTGACTTTC,CASRAVANVLTF
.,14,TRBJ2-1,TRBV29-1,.,TGCAGCGCCAGAACCCGGGGGTCGTACAATGAGCAGTTCTTC,CSARTRGSYNEQFF
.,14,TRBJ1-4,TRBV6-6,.,TGTGCCAGCAGCCTGACTGGAACTAATGAAAAACTGTTTTTT,CASSLTGTNEKLFF
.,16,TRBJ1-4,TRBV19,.,TGTGCCAGTAGTATAGATCTCTGGGGGCAAACTGAAAAACTGTTTTTT,CASSIDLWGQTEKLFF
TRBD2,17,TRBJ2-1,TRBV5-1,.,TGCGCCAGCAGCTTGGCCGCGGGGGGGGCCCCGAGTGATGAGCAGTTCTTC,CASSLAAGGAPSDEQFF
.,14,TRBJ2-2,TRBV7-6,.,TGTGCCAGCAGCTTAGTCACGGTAACCGGGGAGCTGTTTTTT,CASSLVTVTGELFF
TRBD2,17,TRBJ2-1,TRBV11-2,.,TGTGCCAGCAGCTTCCTGGGAGAAGCGGGGGCCTACAATGAGCAGTTCTTC,CASSFLGEAGAYNEQFF
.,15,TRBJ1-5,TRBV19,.,TGTGCCAGTAGTATGGTAGCCAATAGCAATCAGCCCCAGCATTTT,CASSMVANSNQPQHF
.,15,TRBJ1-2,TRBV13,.,TGTGCCAGCAGCCCTTTCGGGGGTGGGGGTTATGGCTACACCTTC,CASSPFGGGGYGYTF
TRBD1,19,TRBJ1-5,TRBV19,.,TGTGCCAGTAGTATGGGTCCGGGACAGGGTGATTTGGGAAATCAGCCCCAGCATTTT,CASSMGPGQGDLGNQPQHF
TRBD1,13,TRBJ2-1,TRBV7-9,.,TGTGCCGTTCGGACAGGGGGCGGGAATGAGCAGTTCTTC,CAVRTGGGNEQFF
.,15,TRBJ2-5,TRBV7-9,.,TGTGCCAGCAGCTTAGCGTATCGGGAGCAAGAGACCCAGTACTTC,CASSLAYREQETQYF
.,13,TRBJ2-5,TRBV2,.,TGTGCCAGCAGCGCGACTGGACTGGCGACCCAGTACTTC,CASSATGLATQYF
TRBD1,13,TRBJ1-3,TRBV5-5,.,TGTGCCAGCAGCCCGGGGACAGGGAACACCATATATTTT,CASSPGTGNTIYF
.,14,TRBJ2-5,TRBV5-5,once,TGTGCCAGCACCTCCGAGACAGGTAGAGAGACCCAGTACTTC,CASTSETGRETQYF